Presented here are 30 T cell receptor beta chains from one specimen sequenced in a study of blood T cells in healthy people across ages. Primers used in a second PCR of roughly 7 to 11 cycles were a sample-barcoded 5' primer and a J-beta primer mix. TCRdb called the 5' RACE reads again in MiXCR, with one record for every CDR3 protein. Here the sample spans about 1.8 million distinct CDR3 sequences, 49% being singletons. Material: blood. The receptors come from a woman in her thirties or forties in good health.

V is TRBV2 and J is TRBJ1-4; D unresolved. Germline V gene sequence: CDR1 SNHLY, CDR2 FYNNEI. V was trimmed by 3 bases and J by 7 bases, leaving 18 bases between them. There are 16 residues in the CDR3. The CDR3 sequence is CASSDNIGVLSEKLFF. The DNA for the CDR3 is TGTGCCAGCAGTGATAATATCGGGGTGTTGAGTGAAAAACTGTTTTTT.

The chain links TRBV20-1 to TRBJ2-5; D unclear. V dropped 2 bases and J dropped 4 bases, with 8 bases sitting between them. Germline V gene data show CDR1 as DFQATT and CDR2 as SNEGSKA (reference sequence). This CDR3 has 12 residues. CDR3 in amino acids: CSARLVGETQYF. The CDR3 DNA reads TGCAGTGCTAGACTAGTGGGAGAGACCCAGTACTTC.

V is TRBV6-5 and J is TRBJ2-6, with D unresolved. The CDR3 runs to 15 residues. CDR1 and CDR2 from the germline V gene are MNHEY and SVGAGI. V lost 7 bases and J lost 0, with 10 bases in between. CDR3 nucleotides: TGTGCCAGCACCGGCAGCGTCTCTGGGGCCAACGTCCTGACTTTC. Its protein product is CASTGSVSGANVLTF.

The chain employs TRBV25-1 and TRBJ2-5; TRBD1 matches at 8 bases. Germline values: CDR1 MGHDK, CDR2 SYGVNS. V shed 2 bases, J shed 3 bases, and the junction held 8 bases outside the gene matches. This CDR3 comprises 16 residues. In DNA, the CDR3 is TGTGCCAGCAGTGAAGGTACAGGGGGAAAAAAAGAGACCCAGTACTTC. The encoded protein is CASSEGTGGKKETQYF.

V gene TRBV27 combines with J gene TRBJ1-2; 8 nucleotides line up with TRBD1. In germline, CDR1 is MNHEY, CDR2 SMNVEV (reference sequence). J was trimmed by 4 bases and V by 6 bases; bases with no gene match: 10. The CDR3 consists of 15 residues. CDR3 loop: CASRPGQGLGYGYTF. The CDR3 bases are TGTGCCAGCAGACCCGGACAGGGACTTGGCTATGGCTACACCTTC.

The V gene is TRBV7-2, the J gene TRBJ2-1; 7 bases line up with TRBD2. Trimming removed 8 bases from V and 8 bases from J; junction bases left unmatched: 6. From germline, CDR1 is SGHTA and CDR2 FQGNSA. This CDR3 region has 12 residues. The CDR3 DNA is TGTGCCAGCGAGAGCGGGGAATATGAGCAGTTCTTC. It yields the protein CASESGEYEQFF.

The chain joins TRBV6-1 to TRBJ1-2; D unresolved. The CDR3 consists of 13 residues. CDR1 MNHNS and CDR2 SASEGT come from the germline V gene. Deletions cut 8 bases from V and 2 bases from J, with 12 bases between. CDR3 bases: TGTGCCAGCCTTCGGTGGCAGAACTATGGCTACACCTTC. Its protein is CASLRWQNYGYTF.

In its sample, this clonotype was seen a few times. The V gene is TRBV6-2 or TRBV6-3, the J gene TRBJ2-1; TRBD1 aligns across 8 bases. The CDR3 length is 13 residues. Germline V gene sequence: CDR1 MNHEY, CDR2 SVGEGT. The V and J ends lost 7 bases and 6 bases, in that order; junction bases with no gene match: 5. Written as DNA, the CDR3 is TGTGCCAGCACCCGCGACAGGGGCAATGAGCAGTTCTTC. Translating gives CASTRDRGNEQFF.

The rearrangement links TRBV7-9 to TRBJ1-2, with no clear D. CDR3 length equals 15 residues. Germline V gene lookup returns CDR1 SEHNR and CDR2 FQNEAQ (reference sequence). With 3 bases removed from V and 4 bases from J, the gap between germline ends came to 15 bases. CDR3 bases: TGTGCCAGCAGCTTTTCGCTCCCGGGTACCTATGGCTACACCTTC. Amino acids: CASSFSLPGTYGYTF.

In this sample, this clonotype turned up a few times. The J gene is TRBJ2-3, the V gene TRBV20-1; TRBD2 might be the D (6 bases). From germline, CDR1 is DFQATT and CDR2 SNEGSKA (reference sequence). V dropped 2 bases and J dropped 0 bases, with 15 bases sitting between them. The CDR3 loop spans 16 amino acids. This CDR3 is CSARPMEGLSTDTQYF. DNA of the CDR3: TGCAGTGCTAGACCGATGGAGGGGTTGAGCACAGATACGCAGTATTTT.

The rearrangement joins TRBV5-1 to TRBJ2-2; 9 bases align to TRBD1. The CDR3 runs to 16 residues. Germline V lookup: CDR1 SGHRS, CDR2 YFSETQ. The J segment lost 5 bases and the V segment lost 5 bases, leaving 10 bases of the junction unmatched. CDR3 loop: CASRQTGGAGTGELFF. CDR3 sequence (DNA): TGCGCCAGCAGACAAACAGGGGGCGCGGGTACCGGGGAGCTGTTTTTT.

The chain has TRBV7-2 and TRBJ1-1, with D tentatively TRBD1 (5 bases). CDR1 and CDR2 from the germline V gene are SGHTA and FQGNSA. The CDR3 spans 13 residues. The V gene lost 4 bases and the J gene lost 5 bases, with 11 bases spanning the gap. This CDR3 reads CASSSRVDTEAFF. The CDR3 DNA follows: TGTGCCAGCAGCTCCAGGGTAGATACTGAAGCTTTCTTT.

This clonotype was detected a few times. The rearrangement joins TRBV28 to TRBJ2-1, with 9 bases lining up with TRBD2. This CDR3 contains 15 residues. Trimming cost V 4 bases and J 4 bases; bases outside gene matches: 5. Germline loops: CDR1 MDHEN, CDR2 SYDVKM. In DNA, the CDR3 is TGTGCCAGCAGTTCGTTAGCGGGAGAGTACAATGAGCAGTTCTTC. This gives the protein CASSSLAGEYNEQFF.

The chain couples TRBV2 to TRBJ1-6, with a weak D call TRBD1 (6 bases). CDR3 size: 16 residues. V was trimmed by 8 bases and J by 9 bases, leaving 23 bases between them. Germline V gene data show CDR1 as SNHLY and CDR2 as FYNNEI. Here the CDR3 DNA reads TGTGCCAGCTTAGTCCCGGGGGCAAGTCGAGGTTCACCCCTCCACTTT. Protein product: CASLVPGASRGSPLHF.

This clonotype was detected a few times. The V gene is TRBV6-5, the J gene TRBJ2-1, with 10 bases fitting TRBD1. From germline, CDR1 is MNHEY and CDR2 SVGAGI. The CDR3 is 14 residues long. Losses at the gene ends were 4 bases for V and 6 bases for J; bases not matched to a gene: 3. The CDR3 is CASSWDRGSNEQFF. The CDR3 DNA is TGTGCCAGCAGTTGGGACAGGGGATCCAATGAGCAGTTCTTC.

This chain links TRBV5-1 with TRBJ2-3, with D uncertain. Germline assignment: CDR1 SGHRS and CDR2 YFSETQ. V shed 0 bases and J shed 3 bases, with 8 bases lying between them. The CDR3 contains 14 residues. Here the CDR3 DNA reads TGCGCCAGCAGCTTGGAATATTTGACAGATACGCAGTATTTT. It encodes CASSLEYLTDTQYF.

This chain connects TRBV15 to TRBJ2-7; either TRBD1 or TRBD2 may supply D (5 bases each). The CDR3 is made up of 16 amino acids. The ends were cut back, 0 bases at V and 6 bases at J, with 18 bases in the middle. Germline CDR1 reads LNHNV; CDR2 reads YYDKDF (reference sequence). The CDR3 protein is CATSREERRTRGEQYF. CDR3 nucleotide sequence: TGTGCCACCAGCAGAGAGGAAAGAAGGACGAGGGGCGAGCAGTACTTC.

This clonotype has a handful of counts. The gene calls are TRBV28 and TRBJ1-2, with TRBD1 matching over 11 bases. Germline CDR1 reads MDHEN; CDR2 reads SYDVKM. This CDR3 has 15 amino acids. With V trimmed by 5 bases and J by 7 bases, 9 bases remained unmatched. Here the CDR3 reads CASSRPGQGVGGYTF. As DNA, the CDR3 is TGTGCCAGCAGTAGGCCGGGACAGGGGGTCGGTGGCTACACCTTC.

V gene TRBV27 combines with J gene TRBJ2-1, with 9 bases matching TRBD2. Trimming took 4 bases from V and 4 from J; bases not matched to a gene: 8. CDR1 and CDR2 from the germline V gene are MNHEY and SMNVEV (reference sequence). The CDR3 has 16 amino acids. The CDR3 protein is CASSWAGGELYNEQFF. CDR3 sequence (DNA): TGTGCCAGCAGTTGGGCGGGGGGGGAACTTTACAATGAGCAGTTCTTC.

This clonotype was counted a single time. The chain links TRBV6-6 to TRBJ2-7; D may be TRBD1 (5 bases). The V end was cut by 6 bases, the J end by 6 bases, with 15 bases between. This CDR3 is built from 13 residues. The germline V gene encodes CDR1 MNHNY and CDR2 SVGAGI (reference sequence). The CDR3 spells CASSPTFTGEQYF. The CDR3 DNA is TGTGCCAGCAGCCCGACATTTACAGGCGAGCAGTACTTC.

This clonotype has only a few counts. V usage is TRBV7-2 and J usage is TRBJ1-5, with D unresolved. The CDR3 consists of 15 residues. CDR1 is SGHTA, CDR2 FQGNSA, per germline. V shed 0 bases and J shed 1 base, with 7 bases lying between them. This CDR3 reads CASSLAAGSNQPQHF. The CDR3 DNA reads TGTGCCAGCAGCTTAGCGGCAGGCAGCAATCAGCCCCAGCATTTT. Full variable domain (rest looked up from reference TRBV7-2 and TRBJ1-5): GAGVSQSPSNKVTEKGKDVELRCDPISGHTALYWYRQSLGQGLEFLIYFQGNSAPDKSGLPSDRFSAERTGGSVSTLTIQRTQQEDSAVYLCASSLAAGSNQPQHFGDGTRLSIL.

The rearrangement links TRBV7-2 to TRBJ2-1, with no clear D. The CDR3 covers 16 residues. The V and J ends lost 0 bases and 0 bases respectively, with 9 bases between them. Germline values: CDR1 SGHTA, CDR2 FQGNSA. The CDR3 region is CASSLALLLSYNEQFF. DNA for the CDR3: TGTGCCAGCAGCTTAGCACTACTCCTCTCCTACAATGAGCAGTTCTTC. The full variable domain, rest sourced from reference TRBV7-2 and TRBJ2-1, is GAGVSQSPSNKVTEKGKDVELRCDPISGHTALYWYRQSLGQGLEFLIYFQGNSAPDKSGLPSDRFSAERTGGSVSTLTIQRTQQEDSAVYLCASSLALLLSYNEQFFGPGTRLTVL.

This chain connects TRBV20-1 to TRBJ2-7; 8 positions match TRBD1. The DNA end lines up better with TRBJ2-5; the J call may be wrong. Germline CDR1 is DFQATT and CDR2 is SNEGSKA (reference sequence). CDR3 length equals 13 residues. This CDR3 is CSAVQGVGKTQYF. The CDR3, as DNA: TGCAGTGCGGTACAGGGGGTTGGAAAGACCCAGTACTTC.

This clonotype was seen more than once but under ten times. The gene calls are TRBV7-2 and TRBJ2-3; D call uncertain. The CDR3 covers 12 residues. CDR1 is SGHTA and CDR2 is FQGNSA in the germline V gene. V was clipped by 1 base and J by 11 bases, with 10 bases between them. The CDR3: CASSLVGFQQYF. The CDR3 DNA is TGTGCCAGCAGCTTAGTAGGGTTTCAGCAGTATTTT.

V is TRBV7-2 and J is TRBJ2-1; 9 bases fit TRBD1. Looked up from germline, CDR1 is SGHTA and CDR2 is FQGNSA. V shed 4 bases and J 12 bases; nucleotides not matched to a gene: 16. The CDR3 length is 16 residues. CDR3 coding DNA: TGTGCCAGCAGCTACGGGGGCGGGGACAGGGTCACTACGCAGTTCTTC. Protein sequence: CASSYGGGDRVTTQFF.

This clonotype has only a few counts. The CDR3 DNA is TGCAGTGCTAGCGTAATCGCGGGGGAGACCCAGTACTTC. It yields the protein CSASVIAGETQYF. J is TRBJ2-5 and V is TRBV20-1; TRBD2 might be the D (6 bases). Trimming shortened V by 3 bases and J by 5 bases, and 13 bases separated the two germline ends. The CDR3 contains 13 residues. Germline V gives CDR1 DFQATT, CDR2 SNEGSKA (reference sequence).

Turning to this clonotype: The germline gene is not matched at one end of the junction; a read error may be the cause. This chain uses TRBV7-8 with TRBJ2-5; perhaps TRBD1 as D (7 bases). Germline CDR1 is SGHVS and CDR2 is FQNEAQ. The CDR3 is 17 residues long. CDR3 sequence (DNA): TGTGCCGGCAGCTTAGGGGGCGGGGCTTCCGTTCAAGAGACCCAGTACTTC. Its translation: CAGSLGGGASVQETQYF.

The gene calls are TRBV12-3 or TRBV12-4 and TRBJ2-7; TRBD2 matches at 7 bases. The CDR3 extends over 14 amino acids. The trim removed 7 bases at V and 7 bases at J, leaving 13 bases unmatched. The CDR3 region is CASKDGGLYNEQYF. The CDR3 DNA sequence: TGTGCCAGCAAGGACGGGGGACTATACAATGAGCAGTACTTC.

This clonotype was seen only a few times. The chain is built from TRBV21-1 and TRBJ2-4; no DNA check was done on the table's D call, TRBD1. TRBV21-1 is marked as a pseudogene. This CDR3 region has 16 residues. Here the CDR3 reads CASGASRALAKNIQYF. CDR3 coding DNA: TGTGCCAGCGGGGCGAGCCGGGCCTTAGCCAAAAACATTCAGTACTTC.

Remarks on this clonotype: A much larger clone sits a single nucleotide away, making a read error possible. The V call is TRBV4-1, the J call TRBJ2-7; D is perhaps TRBD1 (5 bases). Germline CDR1 is MGHRA and CDR2 is YSYEKL. This CDR3 is built from 14 residues. The DNA for the CDR3 is TGCGCCAGCAGCCAAGATCGATGGGGCTACGAGCGGTACTTC. This codes for CASSQDRWGYERYF.